These 26 T cell receptor beta chains were sequenced from one sample in a study of T cell changes during pregnancy in multiple sclerosis. The protocol was immunoSEQ multiplex PCR, while the TCRdb copy is restricted to in-frame clones and leaves out a portion. The data hold about 76,000 clones, with 93% observed a single time. The source material was peripheral blood, sampled in the second trimester of pregnancy. The receptors come from a female donor with multiple sclerosis, enrolled in a pregnancy study.

The chain links TRBV6-1 to TRBJ2-3; 8 bases agree with TRBD2. Germline V gives CDR1 MNHNS, CDR2 SASEGT. V was pared by 1 base and J by 6 bases, with 12 bases of the junction left unmatched. The CDR3 sequence is 17 residues long. CDR3 residues: CASSEGYGAGGRDTQYF. CDR3 DNA: TGTGCCAGCAGTGAAGGATACGGGGCGGGGGGTAGGGATACGCAGTATTTT.

V usage is TRBV11-3 and J usage is TRBJ2-2; 11 bases are a match to TRBD1. The CDR3 covers 16 residues. The V segment lost 5 bases and the J segment 6 bases; nucleotides outside the gene matches: 8. The germline V gene has CDR1 SGHNT and CDR2 YENEEA. The CDR3 sequence: CASSTRTGGLAGELFF. CDR3 sequence (DNA): TGTGCCAGCAGCACCCGGACAGGGGGCCTCGCCGGGGAGCTGTTTTTT.

The chain combines TRBV29-1 with TRBJ2-5; 11 bases match TRBD2. Germline-derived CDR1 and CDR2 are SQVTM and ANQGSEA. This CDR3 has 15 residues. V lost 6 bases, J lost 5 bases, and 11 bases stayed unmatched. The CDR3 loop reads CSVLPLAGVRETQYF. Written as DNA, the CDR3 is TGCAGCGTCCTCCCACTAGCGGGGGTTAGGGAGACCCAGTACTTC.

CDR3 DNA: TGTGCCAGCAGGAGGACCCTTAGCGGTGAGAACACCATATATTTT. Protein product: CASRRTLSGENTIYF. V usage is TRBV13 and J usage is TRBJ1-3; D unclear. The V gene's germline CDR1 is PRHDT and CDR2 FYEKMQ (reference sequence). The ends were cut back, 6 bases at V and 7 bases at J, with 19 bases in the middle. The CDR3 is 15 residues long.

The chain couples TRBV11-3 to TRBJ2-1; D is undetermined. Deletions cut 1 base from V and 10 bases from J, with 8 bases between. Per the germline V gene, CDR1 is SGHNT and CDR2 is YENEEA. The CDR3 extends over 12 amino acids. CDR3 loop: CASSLGESEQFF. As DNA, the CDR3 is TGTGCCAGCAGCTTAGGCGAGAGCGAGCAGTTCTTC.

This chain connects TRBV13 to TRBJ2-1, with TRBD2 matching 7 bases. Per germline, CDR1 PRHDT and CDR2 FYEKMQ (reference sequence). V gave up 1 base and J gave up 1 base; unmatched junction bases: 4. The CDR3 consists of 16 residues. The CDR3 region is CASSLVTGGSYNEQFF. CDR3 nucleotide sequence: TGTGCCAGCAGCTTAGTAACGGGGGGATCCTACAATGAGCAGTTCTTC.

The V and J genes are TRBV4-1 and TRBJ1-4; unclear D gene. Germline lookup yields CDR1 MGHRA and CDR2 YSYEKL. The CDR3 is 17 amino acids. V was pared by 0 bases and J by 2 bases, with 13 bases between. Here the CDR3 reads CASSQDGGLGTNEKLFF. CDR3 sequence (DNA): TGCGCCAGCAGCCAAGACGGAGGGCTGGGGACTAATGAAAAACTGTTTTTT.

The table lists this clone with a few counts. The chain employs TRBV9 and TRBJ1-6, with a possible D match to TRBD1 (6 bases). Germline V gene data show CDR1 as SGDLS and CDR2 as YYNGEE. CDR3 length equals 17 residues. The V end lost 0 bases, the J end lost 4 bases, and 14 bases lay between the germline ends. CDR3 nucleotides: TGTGCCAGCAGCGTAGGCCCCTACAGGGATTATAATTCACCCCTCCACTTT. This gives the protein CASSVGPYRDYNSPLHF.

Only one count was recorded for this clone. This chain uses TRBV10-3 with TRBJ1-2; D is unclear. V was clipped by 3 bases and J by 0 bases, with 14 bases between them. The V gene's germline CDR1 is ENHRY and CDR2 SYGVKD. CDR3 size: 16 residues. CDR3 loop: CAISEGYGRANYGYTF. CDR3 in DNA: TGTGCCATCAGTGAAGGTTACGGGAGAGCTAACTATGGCTACACCTTC.

This chain's CDR3 is CASMTGVFYEQYF. CDR3 nucleotides: TGTGCCAGTATGACAGGGGTGTTCTACGAGCAGTACTTC. The chain employs TRBV6-1 and TRBJ2-7; 8 bases match TRBD1. This CDR3 spans 13 amino acids. CDR1 and CDR2 from the germline V gene are MNHNS and SASEGT. With 9 bases clipped from V and 3 bases from J, the junction kept 7 bases outside the gene matches.

J is TRBJ2-5 and V is TRBV9; 9 nucleotides line up with TRBD1. CDR3 length: 17 amino acids. The V gene end was trimmed by 2 bases and the J gene end by 4 bases; junction bases not matched to a gene: 12. Germline V gives CDR1 SGDLS, CDR2 YYNGEE. The CDR3 protein is CASSVDLRGTGIETQYF. The CDR3 DNA reads as TGTGCCAGCAGCGTCGATTTAAGGGGGACAGGGATAGAGACCCAGTACTTC.

V gene TRBV5-4 combines with J gene TRBJ2-2; 7 bases fit TRBD2. With V trimmed by 1 base and J by 4 bases, 7 bases remained unmatched. The length of the CDR3 is 16 residues. Germline lookup yields CDR1 SGHNT and CDR2 YYREEE (reference sequence). The CDR3 reads CASSLFRGVLTGELFF. Written as DNA, the CDR3 is TGTGCCAGCAGCTTGTTTCGGGGGGTCCTCACCGGGGAGCTGTTTTTT.

In its sample, this clone was seen once. V gene TRBV27 combines with J gene TRBJ1-5; D not certain. Trimming took off 5 bases at V and 5 bases at J, with 10 bases between the two ends. There are 13 residues in the CDR3. Germline lookup yields CDR1 MNHEY and CDR2 SMNVEV (reference sequence). CDR3 loop: CASSLTDDQPQHF. The CDR3 DNA follows: TGTGCCAGCAGTCTCACAGACGATCAGCCCCAGCATTTT.

A single count supports this clone. The chain has TRBV30 and TRBJ1-1; tentatively, D is TRBD1 (6 bases). V was pared by 0 bases and J by 6 bases, with 11 bases between. Per the germline V gene, CDR1 is GTSNPN and CDR2 is SVGIG (reference sequence). The CDR3 covers 13 residues. For the CDR3, the DNA is TGTGCCTGGAGTGTAGGGACATACGCTGAAGCTTTCTTT. This translates into CAWSVGTYAEAFF.

The chain carries TRBV5-1 and TRBJ2-2, with TRBD1 matching over 7 bases. J was trimmed by 3 bases and V by 2 bases; bases with no gene match: 4. The CDR3 length is 15 residues. Germline CDR1 reads SGHRS; CDR2 reads YFSETQ. The CDR3 coding sequence is TGCGCCAGCAGCTTCAGACAGGGCTACACCGGGGAGCTGTTTTTT. It encodes CASSFRQGYTGELFF.

In this sample, this clone turned up once. This rearrangement joins TRBV27 to TRBJ1-2; D call uncertain. The germline V gene has CDR1 MNHEY and CDR2 SMNVEV (reference sequence). The ends were cut back, 1 base at V and 3 bases at J, with 6 bases in the middle. This CDR3 has 13 residues. The CDR3 DNA reads as TGTGCCAGCAGTTTATTGGCAGACTATGGCTACACCTTC. It is translated as CASSLLADYGYTF.

Only one count was recorded for this clone. The V gene is TRBV7-2, the J gene TRBJ1-1; D gene unclear. The V gene's germline CDR1 is SGHTA and CDR2 FQGNSA. This CDR3 is 16 amino acids long. V was pared by 1 base and J by 4 bases, with 16 bases between. CDR3: CASSLVGTAVGTEAFF. The DNA for the CDR3 is TGTGCCAGCAGCTTAGTAGGTACGGCGGTGGGCACTGAAGCTTTCTTT. Variable domain in full (rest from reference TRBV7-2 and TRBJ1-1): GAGVSQSPSNKVTEKGKDVELRCDPISGHTALYWYRQSLGQGLEFLIYFQGNSAPDKSGLPSDRFSAERTGGSVSTLTIQRTQQEDSAVYLCASSLVGTAVGTEAFFGQGTRLTVV.

The chain has TRBV5-1 and TRBJ2-7; a weak D match, TRBD1 (6 bases). The V end lost 0 bases, the J end lost 2 bases, and 9 bases lay between the germline ends. CDR3 length equals 14 residues. Germline loops: CDR1 SGHRS, CDR2 YFSETQ. CDR3 in amino acids: CASSLEDSPYEQYF. CDR3 sequence (DNA): TGCGCCAGCAGCTTGGAGGACAGTCCCTACGAGCAGTACTTC.

The V gene is TRBV5-1, the J gene TRBJ2-7; 10 bases are a match to TRBD2. The germline gives CDR1 SGHRS, CDR2 YFSETQ. The V segment lost 0 bases and the J segment 2 bases; nucleotides outside the gene matches: 5. The CDR3 has 16 residues. The CDR3 here is CASSLDGTSATYEQYF. CDR3 nucleotide sequence: TGCGCCAGCAGCTTGGATGGGACTAGCGCCACCTACGAGCAGTACTTC. Complete variable domain (other parts from reference TRBV5-1 and TRBJ2-7): KAGVTQTPRYLIKTRGQQVTLSCSPISGHRSVSWYQQTPGQGLQFLFEYFSETQRNKGNFPGRFSGRQFSNSRSEMNVSTLELGDSALYLCASSLDGTSATYEQYFGPGTRLTVT.

The V and J genes are TRBV5-6 and TRBJ2-7, with D perhaps matching TRBD1 (6 bases). This CDR3 has 15 residues. Trimming took 0 bases from V and 5 from J, leaving 15 bases between them. The V gene's germline CDR1 is SGHDT and CDR2 YYEEEE. The CDR3 DNA follows: TGTGCCAGCAGCTTGGCCATGGGGGCCGTAGACGAGCAGTACTTC. It specifies CASSLAMGAVDEQYF.

This clone has just one count. The chain has TRBV29-1 and TRBJ2-1; possible D gene TRBD2, 6 bases. This CDR3 is 11 amino acids long. Trimming pared 4 bases from V and 5 bases from J, leaving 6 bases between. CDR1 is SQVTM and CDR2 is ANQGSEA in the germline V gene. As DNA, the CDR3 is TGCAGCGTTGGGACTAACAATGAGCAGTTCTTC. As protein: CSVGTNNEQFF.

V gene TRBV9 combines with J gene TRBJ1-1; 8 nucleotides agree with TRBD1. The germline gives CDR1 SGDLS, CDR2 YYNGEE. The CDR3 covers 14 residues. V lost 3 bases to trimming and J lost 5 bases; unmatched junction nucleotides: 6. This CDR3 reads CASSAQGGRTEAFF. The CDR3 DNA sequence: TGTGCCAGCAGCGCACAGGGGGGAAGAACTGAAGCTTTCTTT.

Comment on this clone: Other DNA variants within this sample encode the same CDR3. The rearrangement joins TRBV9 to TRBJ1-1; maybe TRBD1 (6 bases). Germline values: CDR1 SGDLS, CDR2 YYNGEE. This CDR3 contains 15 residues. V dropped 0 bases and J dropped 0 bases, with 9 bases sitting between them. As DNA, the CDR3 is TGTGCCAGCAGCGTAGGCGGACAGATGAACACTGAAGCTTTCTTT. It translates to CASSVGGQMNTEAFF.

This chain joins TRBV5-1 and TRBJ2-1; D perhaps matches TRBD2 (6 bases). Deletions cut 6 bases from V and 10 bases from J, with 20 bases between. Looked up from germline, CDR1 is SGHRS and CDR2 is YFSETQ. This CDR3 has 14 residues. CDR3 nucleotide sequence: TGCGCCAGCAAGCACCGGGACTCTTTCGAAGAGCAGTTCTTC. This gives the protein CASKHRDSFEEQFF. The variable domain in full, with the rest retrieved from reference TRBV5-1 and TRBJ2-1, is KAGVTQTPRYLIKTRGQQVTLSCSPISGHRSVSWYQQTPGQGLQFLFEYFSETQRNKGNFPGRFSGRQFSNSRSEMNVSTLELGDSALYLCASKHRDSFEEQFFGPGTRLTVL.

As DNA, the CDR3 is TGTGCCAGCAGCCGGACAAACGAGCCCCAGCATTTT. It encodes CASSRTNEPQHF. V is TRBV16 and J is TRBJ1-5, with D possibly TRBD1 on 5 matching bases. The germline V gene has CDR1 KGHSY and CDR2 FQNENV. The CDR3 is 12 residues long. Trimming removed 4 bases at V and 8 bases at J, with 9 bases between.

The V and J genes are TRBV11-2 and TRBJ2-7, with TRBD2 as a possible D gene (5 bases). Per germline, CDR1 SGHAT and CDR2 FQNNGV. Between the trimmed V and J ends, which lost 5 bases and 2 bases, there was a span of 13 bases. The CDR3 covers 14 residues. The CDR3 loop is CASSPREGTYEQYF. CDR3 DNA: TGTGCCAGCAGCCCCAGAGAGGGTACCTACGAGCAGTACTTC.